Reported below is one T cell receptor beta chain. Profiled with immunoSEQ multiplex PCR; TCRdb holds only in-frame clones, not every one. The repertoire holds around 9,100 clones, with approximately 77% as singletons. The data derive from a study of sequential checkpoint blockade in melanoma. For the study at large: First-line arms were nivolumab then ipilimumab, or the reverse, randomized 1:1.

Treatment described: randomized to nivolumab then ipilimumab (arm A) or the reverse (arm B). Patients had received no earlier DNA-damaging chemotherapy. PBMC sorting kept live CD3+CD8+ cells without CD19 or CD56. The CDR3 consists of 14 residues. Germline CDR1 and CDR2: MGHRA and YSYEKL. The ends lost 3 bases at V and 5 bases at J; junction bases unmatched: 6. The clonotype was recovered from a human donor with melanoma. Sequenced material: CD8+ T cells sorted from blood (inferred from file names), taken from a patient given nivolumab and ipilimumab in sequence. V and J are TRBV4-1 and TRBJ2-7; TRBD1 aligns across 8 bases. The CDR3 loop reads CASSQGQAPDEQYF. The CDR3 DNA sequence: TGCGCCAGCAGCCAGGGACAGGCGCCGGACGAGCAGTACTTC.